The 30 T cell receptor beta chains reported below all come from one sample, sequenced in a study of blood T cell repertoires in COVID-19. The repertoire was sequenced with immunoSEQ multiplex PCR; TCRdb's copy has only in-frame clones and lacks some. This sample has about 270,000 clones, with around 89% found just once. Sequenced sample: PBMCs or T cells enriched from blood (not recorded which). These receptors originate from a woman aged 30 to 39 with acute COVID-19.

This clone occurred a few times. The chain couples TRBV28 to TRBJ1-1, with D perhaps TRBD1 (6 bases). The germline V gene encodes CDR1 MDHEN and CDR2 SYDVKM. V lost 5 bases and J lost 6, with 13 bases in between. The CDR3 covers 13 residues. This CDR3 is CASSPRQVPEAFF. The CDR3 bases are TGTGCCAGCAGTCCGAGACAGGTCCCTGAAGCTTTCTTT.

This clone has just one count. The chain is built from TRBV12-3 or TRBV12-4 and TRBJ2-5; D possibly corresponds to TRBD2 (6 bases). V lost 5 bases, J lost 6 bases, and 13 bases lay in between. The CDR3 extends over 13 amino acids. In DNA, the CDR3 is TGTGCCAGCAGTCCAGGAGGGAGGAAGACCCAGTACTTC. The encoded protein is CASSPGGRKTQYF.

J is TRBJ2-7 and V is TRBV7-8; TRBD1 matches 7 bases. V lost 2 bases and J lost 1; bases outside the gene matches: 5. The CDR3 covers 15 residues. Germline CDR1 and CDR2: SGHVS and FQNEAQ. The CDR3 sequence is CASSLFGTDSYEQYF. The CDR3 nucleotides read TGTGCCAGCAGCTTATTCGGGACAGATTCCTACGAGCAGTACTTC.

The chain uses TRBV6-5 and TRBJ2-3; TRBD1 matches 9 bases. The CDR3 sequence is 15 residues long. In germline, CDR1 is MNHEY, CDR2 SVGAGI. V lost 6 bases and J lost 6; bases outside the gene matches: 10. CDR3 loop: CASSLDRGFADTQYF. The CDR3 DNA reads as TGTGCCAGCAGCTTAGACAGGGGGTTCGCGGATACGCAGTATTTT.

The chain has TRBV7-2 and TRBJ2-1, with 7 bases identical to TRBD1. CDR1 and CDR2 (germline): SGHTA, FQGNSA. V trimming: 1 base; J trimming: 7 bases; junction bases outside the gene matches: 4. The CDR3 has 14 residues. CDR3 DNA: TGTGCCAGCAGCTTAGGGACAGGACCGAATGAGCAGTTCTTC. Translation: CASSLGTGPNEQFF.

The chain recombines TRBV28 with TRBJ2-7; tentatively, D is TRBD2 (5 bases). This CDR3 is 14 amino acids long. V was cut by 7 bases and J by 2 bases, with 15 bases left in between. The germline CDR1 and CDR2 sequences are MDHEN and SYDVKM. In nucleotides, the CDR3 is TGTGCCAGCAATTCCCCCGGGGTTACCTACGAGCAGTACTTC. Its translation is CASNSPGVTYEQYF.

The genes are TRBV6-5 and TRBJ1-5; the D is unclear. This CDR3 spans 13 amino acids. Germline V CDR1 and CDR2: MNHEY, SVGAGI. The germline V and J ends were trimmed by 6 bases and 2 bases, with 8 bases remaining between them. This CDR3 is CASSNGGNQPQHF. As DNA, the CDR3 is TGTGCCAGCAGCAACGGGGGCAATCAGCCCCAGCATTTT.

The V call is TRBV6-5, the J call TRBJ1-2, with D perhaps matching TRBD1 (5 bases). Germline-derived CDR1 and CDR2 are MNHEY and SVGAGI. CDR3 size: 15 residues. V shed 8 bases and J shed 0 bases, with 16 bases lying between them. The CDR3 spells CASGDFGLSNYGYTF. Written as DNA, the CDR3 is TGTGCCAGCGGGGACTTCGGTCTTTCTAACTATGGCTACACCTTC.

This clone was detected ten times or more. This chain joins TRBV6-2 or TRBV6-3 and TRBJ2-3, with D tentatively TRBD2 (6 bases). The CDR3 length is 15 residues. V gave up 4 bases and J gave up 2 bases, with 13 bases separating them. Germline CDR1 reads MNHEY; CDR2 reads SVGEGT. The CDR3 loop reads CASSSVAENTDTQYF. In DNA form, the CDR3 reads TGTGCCAGCAGTTCAGTAGCGGAAAACACAGATACGCAGTATTTT.

This clone appeared a single time. The J gene is TRBJ1-5, the V gene TRBV28; TRBD1 matches at 8 bases. Germline CDR1 MDHEN, CDR2 SYDVKM. The V and J ends lost 1 base and 4 bases, in that order; junction bases with no gene match: 12. The CDR3 contains 18 residues. The CDR3 sequence: CASSLSKWDRIGNQPQHF. The CDR3 bases are TGTGCCAGCAGTTTATCCAAATGGGACAGGATAGGGAATCAGCCCCAGCATTTT.

This sequence joins TRBV7-9 and TRBJ1-2, with unresolved D. This CDR3 spans 15 amino acids. The V end was cut by 1 base, the J end by 3 bases, with 12 bases between. Germline V CDR1 and CDR2: SEHNR, FQNEAQ (reference sequence). The DNA for the CDR3 is TGTGCCAGCAGCTTAGAGGTCCAGAGGGACTATGGCTACACCTTC. Translation gives CASSLEVQRDYGYTF.

The chain links TRBV11-2 to TRBJ1-3, with 7 bases that match TRBD1. CDR1 is SGHAT, CDR2 FQNNGV, per germline. CDR3 length equals 14 residues. With V trimmed by 1 base and J by 9 bases, 6 bases remained unmatched. The CDR3 protein is CASSLGQGYATIYF. The CDR3 bases are TGTGCCAGCAGCTTAGGACAGGGATATGCCACCATATATTTT.

The chain employs TRBV28 and TRBJ2-3, with 10 bases aligning to TRBD2. This CDR3 has 16 amino acids. The junction had 10 bases not matched to a gene; V was cut back by 6 bases and J by 4 bases. Germline CDR1 is MDHEN and CDR2 is SYDVKM. Here the CDR3 reads CASSPLLAGMADTQYF. The DNA of the CDR3 is TGTGCCAGCAGCCCCCTACTAGCGGGAATGGCAGATACGCAGTATTTT.

This clone was counted only a few times. V is TRBV9 and J is TRBJ1-3; D perhaps matches TRBD1 (5 bases). This CDR3 contains 15 residues. V was shortened by 2 bases and J by 4 bases, with 13 bases between the two germline ends. Germline assignment: CDR1 SGDLS and CDR2 YYNGEE. The CDR3: CASSVTQGSGNTIYF. The CDR3, as DNA: TGTGCCAGCAGCGTCACCCAGGGATCCGGAAACACCATATATTTT. The whole variable domain, remainder taken from reference TRBV9 and TRBJ1-3, is DSGVTQTPKHLITATGQRVTLRCSPRSGDLSVYWYQQSLDQGLQFLIQYYNGEERAKGNILERFSAQQFPDLHSELNLSSLELGDSALYFCASSVTQGSGNTIYFGEGSWLTVV.

This clone was detected once. The chain is built from TRBV7-2 and TRBJ2-1, with D unresolved. This CDR3 spans 16 amino acids. The V end was cut by 3 bases, the J end by 3 bases, with 15 bases between. Per germline, CDR1 SGHTA and CDR2 FQGNSA. The CDR3 protein is CASSFSSITLYNEQFF. CDR3 bases: TGTGCCAGCAGCTTTTCTTCCATCACTCTCTACAATGAGCAGTTCTTC.

The V call is TRBV24-1, the J call TRBJ1-5; TRBD1 matches at 8 bases. Germline V gene lookup returns CDR1 KGHDR and CDR2 SFDVKD. The length of the CDR3 is 16 residues. J was trimmed by 4 bases and V by 5 bases; bases with no gene match: 9. This CDR3 is CATSVGGQGGNQPQHF. The CDR3 DNA follows: TGTGCCACCAGTGTTGGAGGACAGGGAGGAAATCAGCCCCAGCATTTT.

This sequence joins TRBV13 and TRBJ1-1; TRBD1 is a possible D gene (6 bases). This CDR3 has 14 amino acids. V lost 2 bases and J lost 5, with 12 bases in between. Germline V gene lookup returns CDR1 PRHDT and CDR2 FYEKMQ (reference sequence). As DNA, the CDR3 is TGTGCCAGCAGCTTAAACAGGGAGAGGACTGAAGCTTTCTTT. Protein sequence: CASSLNRERTEAFF.

This chain links TRBV18 with TRBJ2-3; 7 bases line up with TRBD1. This CDR3 is built from 15 residues. After removal of 2 bases from V and 4 bases from J, the junction contained 6 bases not matched to a gene. Germline lookup yields CDR1 KGHSH and CDR2 LQKENI. The CDR3 is CASSPVTQGADTQYF. The CDR3 DNA is TGTGCCAGCTCACCAGTAACGCAGGGGGCAGATACGCAGTATTTT.

J is TRBJ1-2 and V is TRBV23-1, with D possibly TRBD1 on 6 matching bases. TRBV23-1 is an open reading frame, and its role is uncertain. V was pared by 0 bases and J by 2 bases, with 13 bases between. This CDR3 comprises 16 residues. CDR3 residues: CASSQSWTDRNYGYTF. CDR3 coding DNA: TGCGCCAGCAGTCAATCATGGACAGACAGGAACTATGGCTACACCTTC.

The rearrangement joins TRBV19 to TRBJ1-5; D may be TRBD1 (5 bases). CDR3 length: 15 amino acids. The ends were cut back, 3 bases at V and 7 bases at J, with 16 bases in the middle. Per germline, CDR1 LNHDA and CDR2 SQIVND (reference sequence). CDR3 region: CASSMYMLRGQPQHF. As DNA, the CDR3 is TGTGCCAGTAGTATGTATATGTTAAGGGGCCAGCCCCAGCATTTT.

The chain joins TRBV27 to TRBJ2-7, with 8 bases that match TRBD2. Germline values: CDR1 MNHEY, CDR2 SMNVEV (reference sequence). V shed 7 bases and J 4 bases; nucleotides not matched to a gene: 15. The CDR3 is made up of 16 amino acids. CDR3 sequence reads: CASITRYSGGPYEQYF. The CDR3 nucleotides read TGTGCCAGCATCACTCGCTACTCGGGAGGGCCTTACGAGCAGTACTTC.

V usage is TRBV2 and J usage is TRBJ2-1; unclear D gene. This CDR3 contains 13 residues. CDR1 and CDR2 from the germline V gene are SNHLY and FYNNEI. The V and J ends lost 2 bases and 2 bases respectively, with 4 bases between them. The CDR3 coding sequence is TGTGCCAGCAGTGAACAGGCCTACAATGAGCAGTTCTTC. Protein product: CASSEQAYNEQFF.

J is TRBJ2-2 and V is TRBV11-2, with 8 bases matching TRBD2. Trimming cost V 5 bases and J 6 bases; bases outside gene matches: 8. The CDR3 totals 15 residues. Germline lookup yields CDR1 SGHAT and CDR2 FQNNGV. The DNA of the CDR3 is TGTGCCAGCAGCCTCCGACTAGCGCTACCCGGGGAGCTGTTTTTT. This encodes CASSLRLALPGELFF.

V is TRBV20-1 and J is TRBJ2-7; D is perhaps TRBD2 (5 bases). The length of the CDR3 is 12 residues. Trimming left V 3 bases short and J 4 bases short, with 10 bases between. Germline-derived CDR1 and CDR2 are DFQATT and SNEGSKA (reference sequence). CDR3 sequence (DNA): TGCAGTGCTAGTAAGGGAGAATACGAGCAGTACTTC. Its translation: CSASKGEYEQYF.

The CDR3 loop is CASSSPRSGRAGELFF. The CDR3 DNA is TGTGCCAGCAGTTCCCCGCGTAGCGGGAGAGCCGGGGAGCTGTTTTTT. V is TRBV28 and J is TRBJ2-2, with TRBD2 matching 9 bases. The CDR3 has 16 residues. The junction had 9 bases not matched to a gene; V was cut back by 4 bases and J by 6 bases. In germline, CDR1 is MDHEN, CDR2 SYDVKM. Full variable domain (outside the CDR3, taken from reference TRBV28 and TRBJ2-2): DVKVTQSSRYLVKRTGEKVFLECVQDMDHENMFWYRQDPGLGLRLIYFSYDVKMKEKGDIPEGYSVSREKKERFSLILESASTNQTSMYLCASSSPRSGRAGELFFGEGSRLTVL.

This chain connects TRBV11-2 to TRBJ2-7; 8 nucleotides agree with TRBD1. CDR1 SGHAT and CDR2 FQNNGV come from the germline V gene. The CDR3 length is 15 residues. Trimming at V came to 2 bases and at J to 6 bases, leaving 9 bases not matched to a gene. CDR3 sequence reads: CASSLITDRGGEQYF. Written as DNA, the CDR3 is TGTGCCAGCAGCTTAATCACCGACAGGGGAGGCGAGCAGTACTTC.

The chain joins TRBV28 to TRBJ2-3; 7 bases map to TRBD1. The CDR3 consists of 15 residues. V lost 6 bases to trimming and J lost 6 bases; unmatched junction nucleotides: 12. The germline V gene has CDR1 MDHEN and CDR2 SYDVKM. For the CDR3, the DNA is TGTGCCAGCAGCCTTCGACAGGGTGATATTGATACGCAGTATTTT. Protein sequence: CASSLRQGDIDTQYF.

The rearrangement joins TRBV5-1 to TRBJ2-7; 8 bases are a match to TRBD1. Germline V gives CDR1 SGHRS, CDR2 YFSETQ. The CDR3 runs to 14 residues. The V gene end was trimmed by 0 bases and the J gene end by 2 bases; junction bases not matched to a gene: 1. For the CDR3, the DNA is TGCGCCAGCAGCTTGGGGGACAGGCCCTACGAGCAGTACTTC. Translated: CASSLGDRPYEQYF.

J is TRBJ2-7 and V is TRBV23-1; 7 nucleotides line up with TRBD1. TRBV23-1 is identified as an open reading frame with a role that is uncertain. This CDR3 comprises 16 residues. The ends lost 3 bases at V and 4 bases at J; junction bases unmatched: 12. The CDR3 coding sequence is TGCGCCAGCAGTCATTGGGGGAAGGGGACAGCTTACGAGCAGTACTTC. Its translation: CASSHWGKGTAYEQYF.

As for this clone: Other DNA variants within this sample encode the same CDR3. The chain uses TRBV5-1 and TRBJ2-7; D is perhaps TRBD1 (5 bases). Per the germline V gene, CDR1 is SGHRS and CDR2 is YFSETQ. Trimming left V 4 bases short and J 0 bases short, with 11 bases between. The CDR3 extends over 14 amino acids. The CDR3 DNA is TGCGCCAGCAGCCTAGGGCAGGGCTCCTACGAGCAGTACTTC. Encoded protein: CASSLGQGSYEQYF. The whole variable domain, remainder taken from reference TRBV5-1 and TRBJ2-7, is KAGVTQTPRYLIKTRGQQVTLSCSPISGHRSVSWYQQTPGQGLQFLFEYFSETQRNKGNFPGRFSGRQFSNSRSEMNVSTLELGDSALYLCASSLGQGSYEQYFGPGTRLTVT.